This T cell receptor (beta chain) was captured in a study of T-cell reconstitution after alpha-beta-depleted transplantation in children. Broader study findings: The origin of alpha-beta T cells about two months after transplant was reportedly several hundred expanded graft clones. Diversity and T-cell counts at one year after transplant derived mostly from new T cells. Some patients owed their high day-60 TCRbeta diversity to surviving recipient T cells and thymic progenitors.

With respect to this clonotype: The antigen is undetermined.

As it was prepared, the TCRbeta library received unique molecular identifiers. TCRdb analysed the PCR reads with MiXCR anew, one entry per CDR3 protein. Of about 980,000 distinct CDR3 sequences listed, roughly 29% were seen once; the top ten hold roughly 31%. The sequence was collected from a boy less than two years old who had a stem cell transplant for SCID, so the T cells may come from the graft donor. Here the sequenced sample was PBMCs, mostly from graft donor cells, taken 360 days after TCRalphabeta/CD19-depleted stem cell transplant.

The CDR3 is CASSYQISDGYTF. CDR3 coding DNA: TGTGCCAGCAGTTACCAGATAAGCGATGGCTACACCTTC. The chain links TRBV6-5 to TRBJ1-2, with D unresolved. Per germline, CDR1 MNHEY and CDR2 SVGAGI. The V end was cut by 2 bases, the J end by 6 bases, with 10 bases between. The CDR3 length is 13 residues.